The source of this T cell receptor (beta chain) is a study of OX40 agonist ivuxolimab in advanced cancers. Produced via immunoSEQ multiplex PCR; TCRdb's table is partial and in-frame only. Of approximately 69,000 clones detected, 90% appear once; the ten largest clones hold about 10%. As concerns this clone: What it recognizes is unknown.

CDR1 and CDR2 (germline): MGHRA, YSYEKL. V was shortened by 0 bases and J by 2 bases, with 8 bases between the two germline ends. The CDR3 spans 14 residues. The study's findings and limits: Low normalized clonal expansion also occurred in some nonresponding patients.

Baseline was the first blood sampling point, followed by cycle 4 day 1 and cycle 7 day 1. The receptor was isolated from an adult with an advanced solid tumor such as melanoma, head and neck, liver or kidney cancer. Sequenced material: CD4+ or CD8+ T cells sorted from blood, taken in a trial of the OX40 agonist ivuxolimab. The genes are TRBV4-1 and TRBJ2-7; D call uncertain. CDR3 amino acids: CASSQDGSAYEQYF. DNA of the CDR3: TGCGCCAGCAGCCAAGATGGATCGGCCTACGAGCAGTACTTC.